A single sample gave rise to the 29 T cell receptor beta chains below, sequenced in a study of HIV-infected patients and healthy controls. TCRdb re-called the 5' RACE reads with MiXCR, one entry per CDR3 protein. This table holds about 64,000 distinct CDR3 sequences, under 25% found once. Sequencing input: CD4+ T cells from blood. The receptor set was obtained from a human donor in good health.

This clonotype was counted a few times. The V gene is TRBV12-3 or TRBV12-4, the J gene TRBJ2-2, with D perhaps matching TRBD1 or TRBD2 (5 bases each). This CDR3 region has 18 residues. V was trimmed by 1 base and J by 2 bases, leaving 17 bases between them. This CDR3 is CASSLVNFGTKNTGELFF. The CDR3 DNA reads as TGTGCCAGCAGTTTAGTAAACTTCGGGACGAAAAACACCGGGGAGCTGTTTTTT.

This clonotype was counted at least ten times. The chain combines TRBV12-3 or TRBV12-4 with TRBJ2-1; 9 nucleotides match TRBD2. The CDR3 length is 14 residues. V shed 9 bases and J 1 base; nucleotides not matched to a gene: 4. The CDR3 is CASRLAASYNEQFF. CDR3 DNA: TGTGCCAGTAGACTAGCGGCTTCCTACAATGAGCAGTTCTTC.

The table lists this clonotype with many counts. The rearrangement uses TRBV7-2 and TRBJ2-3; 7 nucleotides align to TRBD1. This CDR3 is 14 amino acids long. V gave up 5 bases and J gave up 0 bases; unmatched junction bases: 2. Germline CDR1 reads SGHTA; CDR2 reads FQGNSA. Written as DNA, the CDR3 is TGTGCCAGCAGCGAACAGGGGAGCACAGATACGCAGTATTTT. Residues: CASSEQGSTDTQYF.

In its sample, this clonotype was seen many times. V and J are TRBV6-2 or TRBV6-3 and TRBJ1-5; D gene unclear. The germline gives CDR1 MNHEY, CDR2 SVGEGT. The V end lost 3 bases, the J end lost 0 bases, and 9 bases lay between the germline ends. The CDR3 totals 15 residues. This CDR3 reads CASSYWRDSNQPQHF. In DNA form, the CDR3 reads TGTGCCAGCAGTTATTGGAGGGATAGCAATCAGCCCCAGCATTTT.

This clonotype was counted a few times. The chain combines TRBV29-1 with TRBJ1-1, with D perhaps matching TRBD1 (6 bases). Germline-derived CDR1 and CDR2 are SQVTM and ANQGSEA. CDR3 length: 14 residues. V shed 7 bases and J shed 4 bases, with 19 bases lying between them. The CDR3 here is CSGSSRTGATEAFF. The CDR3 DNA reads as TGCAGCGGTTCCTCCAGAACGGGGGCCACTGAAGCTTTCTTT.

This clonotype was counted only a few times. This CDR3 reads CASSLRQGNTEAFF. In DNA, the CDR3 is TGTGCCAGCAGCTTGAGGCAGGGCAACACTGAAGCTTTCTTT. The chain employs TRBV11-2 and TRBJ1-1; D is perhaps TRBD1 (5 bases). The CDR3 totals 14 residues. Germline values: CDR1 SGHAT, CDR2 FQNNGV. V lost 3 bases to trimming and J lost 2 bases, with 10 bases between them. Supplemented by reference TRBV11-2 and TRBJ1-1, the full variable domain reads EAGVAQSPRYKIIEKRQSVAFWCNPISGHATLYWYQQILGQGPKLLIQFQNNGVVDDSQLPKDRFSAERLKGVDSTLKIQPAKLEDSAVYLCASSLRQGNTEAFFGQGTRLTVV.

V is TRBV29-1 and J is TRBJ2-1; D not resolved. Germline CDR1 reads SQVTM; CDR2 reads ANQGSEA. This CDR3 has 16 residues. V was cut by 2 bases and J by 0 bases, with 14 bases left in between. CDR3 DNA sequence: TGCAGCGTTGAATACGCGTCTAGGAGCTCCTACAATGAGCAGTTCTTC. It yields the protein CSVEYASRSSYNEQFF.

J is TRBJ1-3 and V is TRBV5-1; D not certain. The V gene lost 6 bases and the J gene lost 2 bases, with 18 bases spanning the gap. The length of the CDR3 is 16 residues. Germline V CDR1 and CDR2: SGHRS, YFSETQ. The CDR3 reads CASNLGSGRPGNTIYF. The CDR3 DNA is TGCGCCAGCAATCTCGGCAGCGGAAGGCCTGGAAACACCATATATTTT.

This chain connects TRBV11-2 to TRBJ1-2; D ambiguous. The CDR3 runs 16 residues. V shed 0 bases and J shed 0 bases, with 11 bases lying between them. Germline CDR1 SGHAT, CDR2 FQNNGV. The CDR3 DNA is TGTGCCAGCAGCTTAGATGGGGAGCTAACTAACTATGGCTACACCTTC. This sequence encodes CASSLDGELTNYGYTF.

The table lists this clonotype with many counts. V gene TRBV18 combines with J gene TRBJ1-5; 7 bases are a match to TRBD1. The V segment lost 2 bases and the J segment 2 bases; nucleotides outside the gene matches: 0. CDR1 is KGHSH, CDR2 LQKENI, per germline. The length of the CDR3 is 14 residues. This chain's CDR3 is CASSPGQGNQPQHF. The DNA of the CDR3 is TGTGCCAGCTCACCAGGACAGGGCAATCAGCCCCAGCATTTT.

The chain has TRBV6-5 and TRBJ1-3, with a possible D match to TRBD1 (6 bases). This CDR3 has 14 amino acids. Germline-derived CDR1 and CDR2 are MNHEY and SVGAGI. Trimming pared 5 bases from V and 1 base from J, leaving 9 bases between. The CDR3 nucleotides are TGTGCCAGCAGTGAACAGGGTTCTGGAAACACCATATATTTT. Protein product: CASSEQGSGNTIYF.

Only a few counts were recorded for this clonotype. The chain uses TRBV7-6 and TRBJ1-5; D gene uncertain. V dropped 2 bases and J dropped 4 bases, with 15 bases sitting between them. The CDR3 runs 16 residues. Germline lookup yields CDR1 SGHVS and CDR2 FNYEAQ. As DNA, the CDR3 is TGTGCCAGCAGCTTAAGGTCCGACCTCCCTAATCAGCCCCAGCATTTT. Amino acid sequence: CASSLRSDLPNQPQHF.

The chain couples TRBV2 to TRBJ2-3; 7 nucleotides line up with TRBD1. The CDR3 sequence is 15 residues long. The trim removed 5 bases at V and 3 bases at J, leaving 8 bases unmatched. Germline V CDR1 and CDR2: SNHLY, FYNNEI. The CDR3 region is CASSKTGTETDTQYF. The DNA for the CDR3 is TGTGCCAGCAGTAAAACCGGGACAGAAACAGATACGCAGTATTTT.

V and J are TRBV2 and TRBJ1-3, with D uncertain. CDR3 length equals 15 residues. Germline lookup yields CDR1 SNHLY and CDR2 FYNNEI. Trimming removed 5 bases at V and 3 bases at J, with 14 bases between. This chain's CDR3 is CASSTPPGFGNTIYF. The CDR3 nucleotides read TGTGCCAGCAGTACTCCCCCCGGGTTTGGAAACACCATATATTTT.

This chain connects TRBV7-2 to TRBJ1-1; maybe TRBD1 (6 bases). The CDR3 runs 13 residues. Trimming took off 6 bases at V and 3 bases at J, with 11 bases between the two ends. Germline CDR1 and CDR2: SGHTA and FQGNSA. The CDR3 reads CASSKTGYTEAFF. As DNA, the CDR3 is TGTGCCAGCAGTAAAACAGGGTACACTGAAGCTTTCTTT.

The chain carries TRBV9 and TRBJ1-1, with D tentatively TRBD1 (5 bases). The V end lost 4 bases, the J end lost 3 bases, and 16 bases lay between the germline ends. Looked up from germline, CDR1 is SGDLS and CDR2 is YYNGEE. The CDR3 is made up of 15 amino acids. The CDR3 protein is CASSPGTAAYTEAFF. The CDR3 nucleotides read TGTGCCAGCAGCCCCGGGACCGCCGCTTACACTGAAGCTTTCTTT. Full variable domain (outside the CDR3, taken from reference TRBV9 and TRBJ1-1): DSGVTQTPKHLITATGQRVTLRCSPRSGDLSVYWYQQSLDQGLQFLIQYYNGEERAKGNILERFSAQQFPDLHSELNLSSLELGDSALYFCASSPGTAAYTEAFFGQGTRLTVV.

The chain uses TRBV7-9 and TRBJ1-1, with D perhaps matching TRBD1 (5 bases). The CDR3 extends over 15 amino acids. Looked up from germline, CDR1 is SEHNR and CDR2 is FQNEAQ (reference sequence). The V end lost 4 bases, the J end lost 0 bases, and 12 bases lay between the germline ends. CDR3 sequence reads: CASSSDGALNTEAFF. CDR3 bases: TGTGCCAGCAGCTCTGATGGGGCTTTGAACACTGAAGCTTTCTTT.

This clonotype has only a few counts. CDR3 coding DNA: TGTGCCAGCTCACCAACGGAGACGGGATCGCACACTGAAGCTTTCTTT. Translating gives CASSPTETGSHTEAFF. The chain joins TRBV18 to TRBJ1-1; the D is unclear. There are 16 residues in the CDR3. Per germline, CDR1 KGHSH and CDR2 LQKENI. Deletions cut 2 bases from V and 3 bases from J, with 16 bases between.

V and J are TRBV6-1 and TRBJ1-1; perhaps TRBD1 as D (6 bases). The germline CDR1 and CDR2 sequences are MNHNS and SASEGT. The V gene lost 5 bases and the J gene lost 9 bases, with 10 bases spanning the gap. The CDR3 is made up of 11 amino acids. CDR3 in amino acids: CASSTRDKAFF. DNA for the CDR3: TGTGCCAGCAGTACCCGGGACAAAGCTTTCTTT.

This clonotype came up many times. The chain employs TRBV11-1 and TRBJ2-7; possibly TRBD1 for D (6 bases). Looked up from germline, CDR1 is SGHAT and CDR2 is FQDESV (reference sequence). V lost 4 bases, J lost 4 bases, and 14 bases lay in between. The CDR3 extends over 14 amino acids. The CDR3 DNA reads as TGTGCCAGCAGCTATGCAACAGGGATTTACGAGCAGTACTTC. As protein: CASSYATGIYEQYF.

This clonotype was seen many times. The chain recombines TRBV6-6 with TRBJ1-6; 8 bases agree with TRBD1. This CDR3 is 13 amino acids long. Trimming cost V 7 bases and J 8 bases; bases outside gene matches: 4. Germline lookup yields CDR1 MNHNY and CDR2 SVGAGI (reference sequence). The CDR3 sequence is CASKDRGDSPLHF. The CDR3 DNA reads TGTGCCAGCAAAGACAGGGGAGATTCACCCCTCCACTTT.

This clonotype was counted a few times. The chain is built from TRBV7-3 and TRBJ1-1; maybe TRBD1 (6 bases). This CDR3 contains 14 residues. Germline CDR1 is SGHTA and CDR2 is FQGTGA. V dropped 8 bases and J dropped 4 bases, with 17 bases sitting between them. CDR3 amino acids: CASSSVGGLTEAFF. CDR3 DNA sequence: TGTGCCAGCTCCTCAGTAGGGGGACTCACTGAAGCTTTCTTT.

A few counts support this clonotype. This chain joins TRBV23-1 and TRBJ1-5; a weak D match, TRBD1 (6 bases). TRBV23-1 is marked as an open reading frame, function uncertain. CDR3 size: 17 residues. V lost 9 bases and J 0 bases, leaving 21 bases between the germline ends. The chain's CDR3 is CARTLGGRTDSNQPQHF. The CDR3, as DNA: TGCGCCAGAACCCTGGGGGGCCGGACAGATAGCAATCAGCCCCAGCATTTT.

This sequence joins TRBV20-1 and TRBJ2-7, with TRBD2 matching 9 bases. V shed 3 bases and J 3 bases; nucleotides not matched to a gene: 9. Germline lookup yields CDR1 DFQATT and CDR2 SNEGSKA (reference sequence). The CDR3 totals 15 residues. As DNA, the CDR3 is TGCAGTGCTAGCCAGGGCCGTAGCGGGAGCTACGAGCAGTACTTC. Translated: CSASQGRSGSYEQYF.

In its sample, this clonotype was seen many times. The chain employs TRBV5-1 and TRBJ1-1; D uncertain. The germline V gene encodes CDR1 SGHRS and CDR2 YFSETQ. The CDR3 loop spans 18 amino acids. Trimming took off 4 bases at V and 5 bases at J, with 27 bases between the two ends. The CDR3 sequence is CASSQTGSGVSSRTEAFF. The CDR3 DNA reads TGCGCCAGCAGCCAGACCGGCAGTGGGGTCAGCTCGCGGACTGAAGCTTTCTTT.

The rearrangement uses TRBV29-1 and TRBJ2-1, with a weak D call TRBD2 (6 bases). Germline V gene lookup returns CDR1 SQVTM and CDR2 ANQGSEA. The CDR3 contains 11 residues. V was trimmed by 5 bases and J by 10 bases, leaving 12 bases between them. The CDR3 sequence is CSVSRLAEQFF. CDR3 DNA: TGCAGCGTTTCTCGCCTAGCGGAGCAGTTCTTC.

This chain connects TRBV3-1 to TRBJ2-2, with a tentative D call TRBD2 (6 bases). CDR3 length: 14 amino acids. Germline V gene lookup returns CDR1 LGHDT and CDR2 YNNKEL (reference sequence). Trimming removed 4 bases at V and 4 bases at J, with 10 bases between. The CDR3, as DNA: TGTGCCAGCAGCCGTCGGGAGAGCACCGGGGAGCTGTTTTTT. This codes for CASSRRESTGELFF.

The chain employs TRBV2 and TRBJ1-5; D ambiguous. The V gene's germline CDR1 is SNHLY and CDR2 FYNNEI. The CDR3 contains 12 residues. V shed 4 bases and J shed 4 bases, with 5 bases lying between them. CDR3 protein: CASSGGNQPQHF. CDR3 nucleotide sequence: TGTGCCAGCAGTGGGGGAAATCAGCCCCAGCATTTT.

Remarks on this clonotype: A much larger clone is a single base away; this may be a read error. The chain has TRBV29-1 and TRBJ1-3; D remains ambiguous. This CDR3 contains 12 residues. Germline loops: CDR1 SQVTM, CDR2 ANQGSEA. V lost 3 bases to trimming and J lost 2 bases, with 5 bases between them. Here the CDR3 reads CSVEGPGNTIYF. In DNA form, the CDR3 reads TGCAGCGTTGAGGGCCCTGGAAACACCATATATTTT.